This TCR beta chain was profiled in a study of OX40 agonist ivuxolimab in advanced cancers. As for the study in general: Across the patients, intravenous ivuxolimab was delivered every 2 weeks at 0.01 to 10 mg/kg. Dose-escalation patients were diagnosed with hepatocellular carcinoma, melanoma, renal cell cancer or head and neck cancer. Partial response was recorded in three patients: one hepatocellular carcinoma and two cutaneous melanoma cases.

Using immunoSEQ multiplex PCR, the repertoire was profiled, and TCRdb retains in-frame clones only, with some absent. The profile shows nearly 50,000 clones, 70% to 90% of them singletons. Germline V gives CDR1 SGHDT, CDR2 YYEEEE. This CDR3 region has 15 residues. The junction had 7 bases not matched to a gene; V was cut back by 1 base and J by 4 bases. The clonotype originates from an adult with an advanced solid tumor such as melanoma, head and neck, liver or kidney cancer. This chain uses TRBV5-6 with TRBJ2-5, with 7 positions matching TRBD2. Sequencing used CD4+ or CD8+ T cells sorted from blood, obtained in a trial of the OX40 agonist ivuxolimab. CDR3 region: CASSLTRLAVETQYF. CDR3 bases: TGTGCCAGCAGCTTGACACGACTAGCAGTAGAGACCCAGTACTTC.